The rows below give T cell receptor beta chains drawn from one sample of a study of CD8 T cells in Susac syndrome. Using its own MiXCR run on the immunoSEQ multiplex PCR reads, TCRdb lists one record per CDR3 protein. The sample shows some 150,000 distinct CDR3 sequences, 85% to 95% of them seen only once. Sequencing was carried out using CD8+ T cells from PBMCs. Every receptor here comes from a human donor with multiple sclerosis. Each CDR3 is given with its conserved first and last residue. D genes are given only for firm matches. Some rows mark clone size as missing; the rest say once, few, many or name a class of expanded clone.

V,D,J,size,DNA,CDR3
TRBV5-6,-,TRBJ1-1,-,TGTGCCAGCAGAGTTGTAGGGGGCACTGAAGCTTTCTTT,CASRVVGGTEAFF
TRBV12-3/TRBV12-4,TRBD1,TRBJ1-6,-,TGTGCCAGCAGTCCAGGGGGGTTACTCCACTTT,CASSPGGLLHF
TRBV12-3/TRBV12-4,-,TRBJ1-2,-,TGTGCCAGCAGTTTTGGGGTGCCGGGACCGGGGTTGGGCTACACCTTC,CASSFGVPGPGLGYTF
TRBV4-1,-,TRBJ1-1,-,TGCGCCAGCAGCGCCGGGCAGCACACTGAAGCTTTCTTT,CASSAGQHTEAFF
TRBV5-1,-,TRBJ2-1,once,TGCGCCAGCAGCCTGAACCTGGGACCTCACAATGAGCAGTTCTTC,CASSLNLGPHNEQFF
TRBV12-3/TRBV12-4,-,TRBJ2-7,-,TGTGCCAGCAGTTTACAGTACTACGAGCAGTACTTC,CASSLQYYEQYF
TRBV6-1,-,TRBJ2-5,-,TGTGCCAGCAGGGGATACCCAGCTGAGACCCAGTACTTC,CASRGYPAETQYF
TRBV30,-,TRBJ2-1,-,TGTGCCTGGAGTCTCGGAGGGTCCAATGAGCAGTTCTTC,CAWSLGGSNEQFF
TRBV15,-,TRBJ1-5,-,TGTGCCACCAGCAGAGATCGGGGCAGCCTCCAGCCCCAGCATTTT,CATSRDRGSLQPQHF
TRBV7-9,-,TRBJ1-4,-,TGTGCCAGCAGCCCTCCCGTTCAAGCTAATGAAAAACTGTTTTTT,CASSPPVQANEKLFF
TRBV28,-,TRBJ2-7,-,TGTGCCAGCAGTTTAATGTACTCCTACGAGCAGTACTTC,CASSLMYSYEQYF
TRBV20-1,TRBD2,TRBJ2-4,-,TGCAGTGCTAGAGATCCGTGGACTAGCGGGGGGGCCAAAAACATTCAGTACTTC,CSARDPWTSGGAKNIQYF
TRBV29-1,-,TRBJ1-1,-,TGCAGCGTCCCAAGGGGGGAGGCCAACACTGAAGCTTTCTTT,CSVPRGEANTEAFF
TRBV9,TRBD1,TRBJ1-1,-,TGTGCCAGCAGCGCTACAGGGGGAGATGAAGCTTTCTTT,CASSATGGDEAFF
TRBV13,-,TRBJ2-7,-,TGTGCCAGCAGCTTTAGAGCCAGGGGAGGCTACGAGCAGTACTTC,CASSFRARGGYEQYF
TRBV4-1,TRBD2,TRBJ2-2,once,TGCGCCAGCAGCGAAAGGACTAGCGGGGGGGAGCTGTTTTTT,CASSERTSGGELFF
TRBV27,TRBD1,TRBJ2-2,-,TGTGCCAGCAGCAAACGGGACAGGGCGGCCGGGGAGCTGTTTTTT,CASSKRDRAAGELFF
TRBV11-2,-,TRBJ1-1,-,TGTGCCAGCAGCTTAAGTAGAAGGGGTCACACTGAAGCTTTCTTT,CASSLSRRGHTEAFF
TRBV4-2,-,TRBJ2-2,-,TGTGCCAGCAGTCACTCAGGGGTCACCGGGGAGCTGTTTTTT,CASSHSGVTGELFF
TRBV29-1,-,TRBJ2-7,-,TGCAGCGTTGTTTCTGGAGAGTCCTACGAGCAGTACTTC,CSVVSGESYEQYF
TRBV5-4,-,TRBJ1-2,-,TGTGCCAGCAGACCAGCGACAGGCTATGGCTACACCTTC,CASRPATGYGYTF
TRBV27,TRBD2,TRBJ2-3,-,TGTGCCAGCAGTCCCCAACTAGCGTCGGCAGATACGCAGTATTTC,CASSPQLASADTQYF